These 18 T cell receptor beta chains originate from one sample sequenced in a study of long-term antiretroviral therapy in people with HIV. Version v3.0 of the immunoSEQ assay ran at survey level. Some clones are missing from TCRdb's copy, which holds only in-frame ones; the method was immunoSEQ multiplex PCR. The sample holds around 40,000 clones; approximately 85% are singletons and the top ten take roughly 10%. The sample was unsorted PBMCs, taken 2.2 years after starting antiretroviral therapy. These receptors were taken from a man between 18 and 35 years old with HIV.

As for this clone: Germline and junction disagree at one end, which may indicate a read error. The rearrangement uses TRBV7-7 and TRBJ1-3, with unresolved D. The CDR3 has 14 residues. From germline, CDR1 is SSHAT and CDR2 FNYEAQ (reference sequence). CDR3 coding DNA: TGTGCTAGCAGCTTGGGAAGCCCTGGAAACACCATATATTTT. Translation gives CASSLGSPGNTIYF.

This chain joins TRBV6-1 and TRBJ2-1, with 8 bases aligning to TRBD2. The CDR3 covers 14 residues. V gave up 5 bases and J gave up 5 bases; unmatched junction bases: 5. The V gene's germline CDR1 is MNHNS and CDR2 SASEGT. The CDR3 spells CASSTGGLHNEQFF. The DNA for the CDR3 is TGTGCCAGCAGTACGGGGGGGTTACACAATGAGCAGTTCTTC.

The table lists this clone with a count of one. V gene TRBV2 combines with J gene TRBJ2-1; the match to TRBD2 covers 10 bases. Germline V gene sequence: CDR1 SNHLY, CDR2 FYNNEI. Trimming cost V 7 bases and J 4 bases; bases outside gene matches: 10. This CDR3 has 16 amino acids. CDR3 residues: CASTRQGLASYNEQFF. The CDR3 DNA reads as TGTGCCAGCACCCGCCAGGGACTAGCGAGTTACAATGAGCAGTTCTTC.

CDR3 in DNA: TGTGCCACCAGCAGAGAAGGGGATCAGCCCCAGCATTTT. Residues: CATSREGDQPQHF. This sequence joins TRBV15 and TRBJ1-5; tentatively, D is TRBD1 (5 bases). V lost 0 bases, J lost 5 bases, and 5 bases lay in between. CDR1 and CDR2 (germline): LNHNV, YYDKDF (reference sequence). The CDR3 extends over 13 amino acids.

The chain joins TRBV28 to TRBJ2-5; D tentatively reads TRBD1 or TRBD2 (6 bases each). The CDR3 has 13 residues. The germline CDR1 and CDR2 sequences are MDHEN and SYDVKM. Deletions cut 2 bases from V and 5 bases from J, with 9 bases between. The CDR3 nucleotides are TGTGCCAGCAGTTTAAGGGGGAGGGAGACCCAGTACTTC. Protein product: CASSLRGRETQYF.

The genes are TRBV11-2 and TRBJ2-5, with 10 bases lining up with TRBD1. Trimming removed 3 bases from V and 2 bases from J; junction bases left unmatched: 3. The length of the CDR3 is 15 residues. The germline CDR1 and CDR2 sequences are SGHAT and FQNNGV. This chain's CDR3 is CASSFGTGDQETQYF. DNA of the CDR3: TGTGCCAGCAGCTTCGGGACAGGGGATCAAGAGACCCAGTACTTC.

This clone was seen only once. The chain couples TRBV7-2 to TRBJ1-5; 8 positions agree with TRBD1. The CDR3 consists of 14 residues. V lost 5 bases, J lost 6 bases, and 6 bases stayed unmatched. Per germline, CDR1 SGHTA and CDR2 FQGNSA. The CDR3 loop reads CASSRWTGSQPQHF. DNA for the CDR3: TGTGCCAGCAGCCGATGGACAGGGTCTCAGCCCCAGCATTTT.

The chain uses TRBV4-3 and TRBJ1-3, with TRBD1 as a possible D gene (5 bases). Trimming took 0 bases from V and 4 from J, leaving 10 bases between them. Per germline, CDR1 LGHNA and CDR2 YSLEER. The CDR3 has 15 residues. The CDR3: CASSQDPGSGNTIYF. DNA for the CDR3: TGCGCCAGCAGCCAAGATCCAGGGTCCGGAAACACCATATATTTT.

The J gene is TRBJ2-2, the V gene TRBV5-4; TRBD2 might be the D (5 bases). Germline V gene sequence: CDR1 SGHNT, CDR2 YYREEE (reference sequence). CDR3 length: 15 residues. The V gene lost 3 bases and the J gene lost 5 bases, with 14 bases spanning the gap. The CDR3: CASSSRALGTGELFF. The CDR3 DNA is TGTGCCAGCAGCTCGAGGGCCCTTGGAACCGGGGAGCTGTTTTTT.

The rearrangement links TRBV10-3 to TRBJ2-7, with no clear D. The CDR3 length is 13 residues. Germline V gene lookup returns CDR1 ENHRY and CDR2 SYGVKD. V gave up 8 bases and J gave up 0 bases, with 11 bases separating them. CDR3 coding DNA: TGTGCCATCGCCCCAATGGGCTCCTACGAGCAGTACTTC. Translating gives CAIAPMGSYEQYF.

CDR3 sequence: CASSSQGDTEAFF. The DNA for the CDR3 is TGTGCCAGCAGCTCCCAGGGCGACACTGAAGCTTTCTTT. The chain combines TRBV7-2 with TRBJ1-1; tentative D call: TRBD1 (5 bases). Germline V gives CDR1 SGHTA, CDR2 FQGNSA. CDR3 length equals 13 residues. The ends were cut back, 4 bases at V and 3 bases at J, with 9 bases in the middle.

The chain combines TRBV5-4 with TRBJ2-7; TRBD1 matches at 8 bases. V shed 4 bases, J shed 3 bases, and the junction held 12 bases outside the gene matches. The CDR3 is 16 residues long. CDR1 and CDR2 from the germline V gene are SGHNT and YYREEE (reference sequence). CDR3 in amino acids: CASSPGPLTGDYEQYF. Written as DNA, the CDR3 is TGTGCCAGCAGCCCGGGCCCCTTGACAGGGGACTACGAGCAGTACTTC.

This chain links TRBV19 with TRBJ2-7; 8 positions agree with TRBD1. Per the germline V gene, CDR1 is LNHDA and CDR2 is SQIVND (reference sequence). The CDR3 is 19 amino acids. V shed 5 bases, J shed 0 bases, and the junction held 18 bases outside the gene matches. The CDR3 loop is CASSPPDRVNSSSSYEQYF. DNA for the CDR3: TGTGCCAGTAGTCCCCCGGACAGGGTTAATAGTTCGAGCTCCTACGAGCAGTACTTC.

The chain has TRBV30 and TRBJ2-1; 8 bases are shared with TRBD2. V dropped 4 bases and J dropped 9; count of bases not matched to a gene: 14. The length of the CDR3 is 15 residues. Germline V CDR1 and CDR2: GTSNPN, SVGIG (reference sequence). This CDR3 is CAWTKREIIYGEQFF. The DNA for the CDR3 is TGTGCCTGGACGAAGCGGGAGATAATTTATGGTGAGCAGTTCTTC.

This sequence joins TRBV2 and TRBJ2-2, with D hard to call. This CDR3 is built from 11 residues. Per the germline V gene, CDR1 is SNHLY and CDR2 is FYNNEI. V lost 10 bases to trimming and J lost 6 bases, with 9 bases between them. The CDR3 nucleotides read TGTGCCACTAGAATAGCCGGGGAGCTGTTTTTT. Amino acids: CATRIAGELFF.

This clone turned up a few times. The CDR3 DNA reads TGTGCCAGCGGTCGCGAGGGCCCTAATTCACCCCTCCACTTT. It codes for CASGREGPNSPLHF. The V call is TRBV6-5, the J call TRBJ1-6, with D hard to call. V was shortened by 8 bases and J by 6 bases, with 14 bases between the two germline ends. Germline V gene data show CDR1 as MNHEY and CDR2 as SVGAGI. CDR3 length: 14 residues.

In its sample, this clone was seen once. The rearrangement links TRBV5-5 to TRBJ2-7; D might be TRBD1 or TRBD2, each matching 6 bases. This CDR3 comprises 14 residues. The germline V gene encodes CDR1 SGHKS and CDR2 YYEKEE (reference sequence). V was shortened by 4 bases and J by 7 bases, with 18 bases between the two germline ends. The DNA of the CDR3 is TGTGCCAGCAGCACTACAGGGACTGAATGGGAGCAGTACTTC. The encoded protein is CASSTTGTEWEQYF.

The J gene is TRBJ2-2, the V gene TRBV6-1; D is unclear. Trimming removed 6 bases from V and 4 bases from J, with 9 bases in between. Germline lookup yields CDR1 MNHNS and CDR2 SASEGT. This CDR3 has 13 amino acids. This CDR3 reads CASRAPGTGELFF. The CDR3 DNA reads as TGTGCCAGCAGGGCGCCTGGCACCGGGGAGCTGTTTTTT.